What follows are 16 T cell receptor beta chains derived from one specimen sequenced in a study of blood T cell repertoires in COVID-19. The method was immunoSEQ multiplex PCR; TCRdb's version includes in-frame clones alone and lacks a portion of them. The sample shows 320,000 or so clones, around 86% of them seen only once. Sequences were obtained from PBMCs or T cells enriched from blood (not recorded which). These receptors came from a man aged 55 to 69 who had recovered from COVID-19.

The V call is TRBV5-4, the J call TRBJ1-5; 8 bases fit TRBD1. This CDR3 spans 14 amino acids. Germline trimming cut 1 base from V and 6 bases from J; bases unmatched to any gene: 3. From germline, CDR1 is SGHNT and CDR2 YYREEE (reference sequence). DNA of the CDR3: TGTGCCAGCAGCTTGCAGGGGGCGAGTCAGCCCCAGCATTTT. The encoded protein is CASSLQGASQPQHF. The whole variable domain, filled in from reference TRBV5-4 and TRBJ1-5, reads ETGVTQSPTHLIKTRGQQVTLRCSSQSGHNTVSWYQQALGQGPQFIFQYYREEENGRGNFPPRFSGLQFPNYSSELNVNALELDDSALYLCASSLQGASQPQHFGDGTRLSIL.

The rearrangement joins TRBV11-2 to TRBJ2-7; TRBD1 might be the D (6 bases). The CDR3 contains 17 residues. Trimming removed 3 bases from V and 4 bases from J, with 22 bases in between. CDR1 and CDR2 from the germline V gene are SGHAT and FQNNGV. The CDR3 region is CASSFSTSGQLAYEQYF. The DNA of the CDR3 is TGTGCCAGCAGCTTTAGTACTTCGGGACAACTTGCTTACGAGCAGTACTTC.

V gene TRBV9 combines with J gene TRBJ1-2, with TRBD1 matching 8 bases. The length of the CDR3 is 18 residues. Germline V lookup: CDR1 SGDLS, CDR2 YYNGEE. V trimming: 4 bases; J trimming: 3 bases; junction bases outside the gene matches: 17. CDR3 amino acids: CASSTNDRGAGLHYGYTF. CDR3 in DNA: TGTGCCAGCAGCACAAACGACAGGGGCGCCGGATTACACTATGGCTACACCTTC.

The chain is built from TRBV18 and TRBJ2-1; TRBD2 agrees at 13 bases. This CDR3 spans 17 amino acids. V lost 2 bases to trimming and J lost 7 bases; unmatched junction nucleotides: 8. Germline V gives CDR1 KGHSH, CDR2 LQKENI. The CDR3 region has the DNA TGTGCCAGCTCACCATCTTGGACTAGCGGGAGTGGAAATGAGCAGTTCTTC. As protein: CASSPSWTSGSGNEQFF. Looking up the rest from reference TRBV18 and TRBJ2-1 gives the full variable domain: NAGVMQNPRHLVRRRGQEARLRCSPMKGHSHVYWYRQLPEEGLKFMVYLQKENIIDESGMPKERFSAEFPKEGPSILRIQQVVRGDSAAYFCASSPSWTSGSGNEQFFGPGTRLTVL.

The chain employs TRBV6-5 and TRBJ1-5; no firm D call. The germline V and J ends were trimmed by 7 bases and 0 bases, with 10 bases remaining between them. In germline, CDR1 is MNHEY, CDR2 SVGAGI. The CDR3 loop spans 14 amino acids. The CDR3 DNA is TGTGCCAGCAACCCGGCGGTTAGCAATCAGCCCCAGCATTTT. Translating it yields CASNPAVSNQPQHF.

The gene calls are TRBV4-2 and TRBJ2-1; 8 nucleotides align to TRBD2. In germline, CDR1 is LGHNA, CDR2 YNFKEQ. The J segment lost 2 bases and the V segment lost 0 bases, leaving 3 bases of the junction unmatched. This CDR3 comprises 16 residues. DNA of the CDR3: TGTGCCAGCAGCCAAGACCCGGGACTAGCCTACAATGAGCAGTTCTTC. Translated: CASSQDPGLAYNEQFF.

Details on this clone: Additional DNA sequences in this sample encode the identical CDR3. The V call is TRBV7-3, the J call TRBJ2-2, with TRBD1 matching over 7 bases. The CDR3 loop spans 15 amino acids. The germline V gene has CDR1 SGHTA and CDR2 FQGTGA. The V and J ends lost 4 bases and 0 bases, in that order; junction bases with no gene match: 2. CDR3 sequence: CASSSGTANTGELFF. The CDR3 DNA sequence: TGTGCCAGCAGCTCCGGGACAGCGAACACCGGGGAGCTGTTTTTT.

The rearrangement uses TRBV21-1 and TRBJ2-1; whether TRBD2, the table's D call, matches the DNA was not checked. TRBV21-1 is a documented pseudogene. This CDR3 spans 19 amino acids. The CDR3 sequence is CASSLPGLAGPKEPNEQFF. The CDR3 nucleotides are TGTGCCAGCAGCCTTCCGGGACTAGCGGGGCCGAAGGAGCCGAATGAGCAGTTCTTC.

CDR3 sequence reads: CASSYQFGLANTEAFF. Here the CDR3 DNA reads TGTGCCAGCAGTTACCAATTCGGACTGGCGAACACTGAAGCTTTCTTT. The rearrangement uses TRBV6-5 and TRBJ1-1; D not resolved. Germline loops: CDR1 MNHEY, CDR2 SVGAGI. V gave up 2 bases and J gave up 1 base, with 14 bases separating them. The CDR3 spans 16 residues.

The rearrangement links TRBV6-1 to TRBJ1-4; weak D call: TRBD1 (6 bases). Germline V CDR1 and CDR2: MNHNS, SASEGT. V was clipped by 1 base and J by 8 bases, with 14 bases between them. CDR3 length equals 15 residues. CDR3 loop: CASSEGHRVGEKLFF. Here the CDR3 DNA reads TGTGCCAGCAGTGAAGGACACAGGGTAGGCGAAAAACTGTTTTTT.

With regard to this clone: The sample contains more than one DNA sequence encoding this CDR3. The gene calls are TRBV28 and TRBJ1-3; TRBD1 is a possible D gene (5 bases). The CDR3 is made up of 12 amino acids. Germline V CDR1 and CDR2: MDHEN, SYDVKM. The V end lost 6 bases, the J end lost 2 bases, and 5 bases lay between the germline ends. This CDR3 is CASRGPGNTIYF. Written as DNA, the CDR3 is TGTGCCAGCAGGGGGCCTGGAAACACCATATATTTT.

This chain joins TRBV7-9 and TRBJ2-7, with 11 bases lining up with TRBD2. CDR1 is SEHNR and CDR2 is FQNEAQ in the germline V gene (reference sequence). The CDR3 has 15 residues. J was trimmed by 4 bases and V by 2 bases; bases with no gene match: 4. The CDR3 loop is CASSLITSGSYEQYF. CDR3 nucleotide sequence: TGTGCCAGCAGCTTAATAACTAGCGGGAGTTACGAGCAGTACTTC. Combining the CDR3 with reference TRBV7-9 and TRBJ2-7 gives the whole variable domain DTGVSQNPRHKITKRGQNVTFRCDPISEHNRLYWYRQTLGQGPEFLTYFQNEAQLEKSRLLSDRFSAERPKGSFSTLEIQRTEQGDSAMYLCASSLITSGSYEQYFGPGTRLTVT.

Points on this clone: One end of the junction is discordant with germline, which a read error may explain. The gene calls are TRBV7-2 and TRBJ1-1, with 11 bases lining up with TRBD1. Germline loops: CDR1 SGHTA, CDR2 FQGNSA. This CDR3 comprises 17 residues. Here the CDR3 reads CASSLWTGGRFNTETFF. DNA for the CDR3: TGTGCCAGCAGCTTATGGACAGGGGGCCGTTTTAACACTGAAACTTTCTTT.

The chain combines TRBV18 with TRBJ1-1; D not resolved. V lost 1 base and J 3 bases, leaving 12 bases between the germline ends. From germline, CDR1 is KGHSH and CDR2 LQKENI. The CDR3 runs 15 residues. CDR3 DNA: TGTGCCAGCTCACCACTCAGGAGGGTGGACACTGAAGCTTTCTTT. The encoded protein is CASSPLRRVDTEAFF.

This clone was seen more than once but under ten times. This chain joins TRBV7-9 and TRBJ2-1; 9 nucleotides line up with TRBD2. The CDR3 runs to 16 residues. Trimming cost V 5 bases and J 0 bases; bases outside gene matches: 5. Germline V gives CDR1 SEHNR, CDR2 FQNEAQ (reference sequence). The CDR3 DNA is TGTGCCAGCAGCCCCCTAGCGGGGAGCTCCTACAATGAGCAGTTCTTC. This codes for CASSPLAGSSYNEQFF.

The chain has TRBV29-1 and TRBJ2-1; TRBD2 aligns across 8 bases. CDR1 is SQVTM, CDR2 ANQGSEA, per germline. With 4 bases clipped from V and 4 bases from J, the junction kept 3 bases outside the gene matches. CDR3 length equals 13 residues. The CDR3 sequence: CSVGSGGYNEQFF. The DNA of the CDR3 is TGCAGCGTTGGGAGCGGGGGTTACAATGAGCAGTTCTTC.